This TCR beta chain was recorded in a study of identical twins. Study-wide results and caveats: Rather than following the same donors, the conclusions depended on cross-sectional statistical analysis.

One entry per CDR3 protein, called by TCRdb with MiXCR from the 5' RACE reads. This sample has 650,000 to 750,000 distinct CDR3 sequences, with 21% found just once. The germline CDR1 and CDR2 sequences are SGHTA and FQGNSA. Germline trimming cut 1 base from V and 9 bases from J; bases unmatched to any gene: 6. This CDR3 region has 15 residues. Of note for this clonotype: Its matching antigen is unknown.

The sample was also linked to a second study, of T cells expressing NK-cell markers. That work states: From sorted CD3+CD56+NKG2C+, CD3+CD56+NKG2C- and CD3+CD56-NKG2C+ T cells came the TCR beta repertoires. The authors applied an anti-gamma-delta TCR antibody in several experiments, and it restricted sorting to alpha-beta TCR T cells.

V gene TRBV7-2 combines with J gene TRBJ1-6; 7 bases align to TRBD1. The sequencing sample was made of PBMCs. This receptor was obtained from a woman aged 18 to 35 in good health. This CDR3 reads CASSLVGTDSSPLHF. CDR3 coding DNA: TGTGCCAGCAGCTTAGTTGGGACAGATTCTTCACCCCTCCACTTT.